This T cell receptor (beta chain) was profiled in a study of T-cell reconstitution after alpha-beta-depleted transplantation in children. This clonotype was counted a few times. Its antigen remains unidentified. Study results and caveats: By one year post-transplant, T-cell counts and diversity largely arose from T cells that were newly produced. Surviving recipient cells, namely T cells and thymic progenitors, were the source of high day-60 TCRbeta diversity in some patients. In patients about two months after transplant, alpha-beta T cells reportedly arose from several hundred expanded graft clones.

V lost 6 bases to trimming and J lost 4 bases; unmatched junction nucleotides: 2. Germline V CDR1 and CDR2: ENHRY, SYGVKD. The CDR3 length is 12 residues. Preparation of the TCRbeta library involved a method that used unique molecular identifiers. TCRdb re-analysed the PCR reads in MiXCR, keeping a single row per CDR3 protein. The sample comprises roughly 110,000 distinct CDR3 sequences, about 9.4% of which are singletons, and less than 40% rests with the top ten. J is TRBJ2-7 and V is TRBV10-3, with 8 nucleotides matching TRBD1. This receptor was taken from a boy aged 2 to 10 with acute lymphoblastic leukemia, due to receive a stem cell transplant. Source: PBMCs, taken before TCRalphabeta/CD19-depleted stem cell transplant. CDR3 nucleotides: TGTGCCATCAGGCGACAGGGGTACGAGCAGTACTTC. This codes for CAIRRQGYEQYF.